This is a list of T cell receptor beta chains from one sample in a study of cytomegalovirus exposure and HLA in healthy donors. Sequencing was performed with immunoSEQ multiplex PCR; in TCRdb, only in-frame clones are kept and a portion is missing. The sample comprises roughly 170,000 clones, around 82% of which are singletons, and roughly 1.5% rests with the top ten. Sequencing input: PBMCs. All receptors come from a male donor in good health and CMV-seronegative. Each CDR3 is given with its conserved first and last residue. The order of the fields is CDR3 DNA, CDR3 protein, clone size, V gene, J gene, D gene. A D gene is named only where the DNA matches it firmly. For some rows the clone size is stated as once, few or many, or as a class when expanded; others skip it.

DNA: TGTGCCAGCGGCAAAGGGGACAGAAATTCACCCCTCCACTTT
CDR3: CASGKGDRNSPLHF
size: NA
V: TRBV7-2
J: TRBJ1-6
D: TRBD1

DNA: TGTGCCAGCAGTAAAGGGGACAGAGCCTACGAGCAGTACTTC
CDR3: CASSKGDRAYEQYF
size: NA
V: TRBV6-5
J: TRBJ2-7
D: TRBD1

DNA: TGTGCCAGCAGTGAAGCGCTTGGGCAGTTCTATGGCTACACCTTC
CDR3: CASSEALGQFYGYTF
size: NA
V: TRBV6-1
J: TRBJ1-2
D: NA

DNA: TGCGCCAGCAGCCCGGGACTAGCGGGATCGGATACGCAGTATTTT
CDR3: CASSPGLAGSDTQYF
size: NA
V: TRBV5-1
J: TRBJ2-3
D: TRBD2

DNA: TGTGCCAGCAGCTTCGGACAGGCTAACTATGGCTACACCTTC
CDR3: CASSFGQANYGYTF
size: few
V: TRBV5-6
J: TRBJ1-2
D: TRBD1

DNA: TGTGCCAGCAGCTTATCTTGGCAGGTGAACACCGGGGAGCTGTTTTTT
CDR3: CASSLSWQVNTGELFF
size: NA
V: TRBV11-3
J: TRBJ2-2
D: NA

DNA: TGTGCCAGCCGTCAGGGCTCCTACGAGCAGTACTTC
CDR3: CASRQGSYEQYF
size: few
V: TRBV25-1
J: TRBJ2-7
D: NA

DNA: TGTGCCAGCAGTCCATGGGGCTACGAGCAGTACTTC
CDR3: CASSPWGYEQYF
size: few
V: TRBV2
J: TRBJ2-7
D: NA

DNA: TGTGCCAGTAGTATGGGGCCCTTAAGCACAGATACGCAGTATTTT
CDR3: CASSMGPLSTDTQYF
size: NA
V: TRBV19
J: TRBJ2-3
D: NA

DNA: TGTGCCAGCAGTCATACAGGAGGGGGCAATCAGCCCCAGCATTTT
CDR3: CASSHTGGGNQPQHF
size: NA
V: TRBV6-5
J: TRBJ1-5
D: NA

DNA: TGTGCCAGTAGTAATAGGAATCGGGACGAGCAGTACTTC
CDR3: CASSNRNRDEQYF
size: NA
V: TRBV19
J: TRBJ2-7
D: NA